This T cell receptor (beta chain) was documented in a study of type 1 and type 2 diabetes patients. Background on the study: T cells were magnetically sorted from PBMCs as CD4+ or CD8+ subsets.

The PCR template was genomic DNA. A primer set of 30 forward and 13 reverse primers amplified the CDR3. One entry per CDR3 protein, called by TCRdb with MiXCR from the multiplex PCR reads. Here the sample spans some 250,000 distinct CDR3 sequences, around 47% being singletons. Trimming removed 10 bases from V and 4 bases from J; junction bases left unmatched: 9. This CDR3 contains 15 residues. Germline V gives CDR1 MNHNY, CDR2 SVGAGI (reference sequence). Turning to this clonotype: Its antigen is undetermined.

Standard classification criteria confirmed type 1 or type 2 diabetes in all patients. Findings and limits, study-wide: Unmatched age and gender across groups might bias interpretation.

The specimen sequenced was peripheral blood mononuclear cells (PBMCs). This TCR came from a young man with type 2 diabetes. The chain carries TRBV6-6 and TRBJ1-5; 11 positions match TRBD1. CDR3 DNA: TGTGCCACCAACCTCCGGGACAGGGGGAATCAGCCCCAGCATTTT. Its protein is CATNLRDRGNQPQHF.